This T cell receptor beta chain stems from a study of regulatory dendritic cells for organ transplantation. Overall study results and limits: Memory CD8+ T cells were the most oligoclonal; naive cells were highly diverse.

With V trimmed by 6 bases and J by 8 bases, 9 bases remained unmatched. Per germline, CDR1 MNHEY and CDR2 SVGAGI. The CDR3 has 14 residues. Sorted T cells were CFSE-labeled and cultured 4 to 5 days with allogeneic regulatory or mature dendritic cells at 1:10. Memory T cells were CD45RO+, naive were CD45RA+, sorted by FACS. Of note for this clone: Its matching antigen is unknown.

Sequencing was performed with immunoSEQ multiplex PCR; in TCRdb, only in-frame clones are kept and a portion is missing. The sample shows over 20,000 clones, over 75% of them seen only once. The rearrangement links TRBV6-5 to TRBJ1-2, with 10 bases aligning to TRBD1. This clonotype originated in a human donor in good health. Source material: naive CD4+ T cells from blood cultured with regulatory dendritic cells. Indicated subset: CD45RA+ naive T cells. CDR3 sequence: CASRRGQGVVGYTF. The CDR3 nucleotides read TGTGCCAGCAGACGAGGACAGGGGGTTGTCGGCTACACCTTC.